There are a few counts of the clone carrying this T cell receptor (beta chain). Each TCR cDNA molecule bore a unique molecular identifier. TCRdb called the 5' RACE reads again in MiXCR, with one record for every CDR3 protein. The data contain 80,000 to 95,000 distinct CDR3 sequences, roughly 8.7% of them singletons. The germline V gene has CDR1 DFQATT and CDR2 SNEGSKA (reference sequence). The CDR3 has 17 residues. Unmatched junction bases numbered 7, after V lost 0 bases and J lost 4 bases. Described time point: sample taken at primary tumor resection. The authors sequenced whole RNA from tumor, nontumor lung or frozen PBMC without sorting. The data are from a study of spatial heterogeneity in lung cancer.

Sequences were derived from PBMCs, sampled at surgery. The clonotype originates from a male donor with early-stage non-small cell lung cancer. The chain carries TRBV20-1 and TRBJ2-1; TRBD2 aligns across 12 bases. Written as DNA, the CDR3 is TGCAGTGCTAGAGACGTGACTAGCGGGGGCCATTACAATGAGCAGTTCTTC. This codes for CSARDVTSGGHYNEQFF.